A selection of T cell receptor beta chains follows, all from one sample in a study of early T cells in non-severe SARS-CoV-2 infection. In TCRdb, the 5' RACE reads were re-called with MiXCR into one record per CDR3 protein. The table records approximately 44,000 distinct CDR3 sequences, more than 10% of them present only once. Source material: whole blood. These TCRs come from an adult who was a healthcare worker with PCR-confirmed SARS-CoV-2 infection or an uninfected control (not recorded which). Both conserved end residues are part of each CDR3. Fields, in order: clone size, CDR3 length, J gene, V gene, D gene, CDR3 protein, CDR3 DNA. The D gene is left open where the match is weak. Size is omitted from some rows. Given values are once, few, many or a class for expanded clones.

size: few; length: 15; J: TRBJ2-5; V: TRBV20-1; D: TRBD2; CDR3: CSASRTSGVVETQYF; DNA: TGCAGTGCCTCGCGGACTAGCGGGGTGGTAGAGACCCAGTACTTC
size: .; length: 14; J: TRBJ2-2; V: TRBV6-6; D: .; CDR3: CASSYLVNTGELFF; DNA: TGTGCCAGCAGTTACTTGGTGAACACCGGGGAGCTGTTTTTT
size: many; length: 14; J: TRBJ2-3; V: TRBV10-3; D: TRBD2; CDR3: CAISEFGGADTQYF; DNA: TGTGCCATCAGTGAGTTCGGGGGGGCAGATACGCAGTATTTT
size: many; length: 14; J: TRBJ2-4; V: TRBV28; D: TRBD2; CDR3: CASSSAGVRNIQYF; DNA: TGTGCCAGCAGTTCCGCGGGAGTAAGGAACATTCAGTACTTC
size: .; length: 17; J: TRBJ2-3; V: TRBV25-1; D: TRBD2; CDR3: CASSGGGVAVSTDTQYF; DNA: TGTGCCAGCAGTGGGGGAGGGGTTGCAGTTAGCACAGATACGCAGTATTTT
size: .; length: 13; J: TRBJ1-2; V: TRBV30; D: .; CDR3: CAWSVNRPRGYTF; DNA: TGTGCCTGGAGTGTGAATCGTCCACGAGGCTACACCTTC
size: few; length: 15; J: TRBJ1-6; V: TRBV30; D: .; CDR3: CAWSQPGTPNSPLHF; DNA: TGTGCCTGGAGTCAACCGGGAACCCCTAATTCACCCCTCCACTTT
size: .; length: 16; J: TRBJ2-6; V: TRBV20-1; D: TRBD1; CDR3: CSARGQGAYGANVLTF; DNA: TGCAGTGCTAGAGGCCAGGGGGCCTATGGGGCCAACGTCCTGACTTTC
size: .; length: 14; J: TRBJ2-3; V: TRBV6-6; D: TRBD1; CDR3: CASRFDRAQDTQYF; DNA: TGTGCCAGCAGATTCGACAGGGCTCAAGATACGCAGTATTTT
size: many; length: 13; J: TRBJ2-1; V: TRBV11-2; D: TRBD1; CDR3: CASSSGQGLAGFF; DNA: TGTGCCAGCAGCTCGGGACAGGGCCTGGCGGGGTTCTTC
size: .; length: 16; J: TRBJ1-2; V: TRBV5-4; D: .; CDR3: CASSFAAGGPNYGYTF; DNA: TGTGCCAGCAGTTTTGCCGCCGGGGGGCCTAACTATGGCTACACCTTC
size: many; length: 16; J: TRBJ2-5; V: TRBV4-1; D: TRBD2; CDR3: CASSQLPTSGGQTQYF; DNA: TGCGCCAGCAGCCAACTCCCGACTAGCGGGGGACAGACCCAGTACTTC
size: .; length: 14; J: TRBJ1-5; V: TRBV28; D: .; CDR3: CASSRDSSNQPQHF; DNA: TGTGCCAGCAGTCGTGACAGTAGCAATCAGCCCCAGCATTTT
size: few; length: 15; J: TRBJ1-2; V: TRBV2; D: .; CDR3: CASSEHRSATYGYTF; DNA: TGTGCCAGCAGTGAACACAGGAGTGCTACGTATGGCTACACCTTC
size: many; length: 15; J: TRBJ2-3; V: TRBV9; D: TRBD2; CDR3: CASSKRGPYTDTQYF; DNA: TGTGCCAGCAGCAAGCGGGGGCCTTACACAGATACGCAGTATTTT
size: .; length: 14; J: TRBJ1-4; V: TRBV18; D: .; CDR3: CASSPRVSNEKLFF; DNA: TGTGCCAGCTCGCCCCGGGTGTCAAATGAAAAACTGTTTTTT
size: many; length: 14; J: TRBJ2-3; V: TRBV5-4; D: .; CDR3: CASSSPPLTDTQYF; DNA: TGTGCCAGCAGCTCTCCCCCACTCACAGATACGCAGTATTTT
size: many; length: 14; J: TRBJ1-6; V: TRBV6-2/TRBV6-3; D: .; CDR3: CASSSGARNSPLHF; DNA: TGTGCCAGCAGTTCCGGGGCCCGTAATTCACCCCTCCACTTT
size: few; length: 17; J: TRBJ2-2; V: TRBV6-6; D: .; CDR3: CASSYSIRRVDTGELFF; DNA: TGTGCCAGCAGTTACTCGATTCGCAGGGTGGACACCGGGGAGCTGTTTTTT
size: few; length: 12; J: TRBJ1-1; V: TRBV29-1; D: .; CDR3: CSANWWDTEAFF; DNA: TGCAGCGCCAACTGGTGGGACACTGAAGCTTTCTTT
size: .; length: 12; J: TRBJ1-2; V: TRBV20-1; D: .; CDR3: CSARDLHYGYTF; DNA: TGCAGTGCTAGAGATTTACACTATGGCTACACCTTC
size: .; length: 11; J: TRBJ2-3; V: TRBV20-1; D: .; CDR3: CSASIADTQYF; DNA: TGCAGTGCTAGTATCGCGGATACGCAGTATTTT
size: many; length: 8; J: TRBJ2-3; V: TRBV19; D: .; CDR3: CASRTQYF; DNA: TGTGCCAGTAGGACGCAGTATTTT
size: few; length: 13; J: TRBJ2-5; V: TRBV7-2; D: .; CDR3: CASGGPEQETQYF; DNA: TGTGCCAGCGGTGGACCCGAGCAAGAGACCCAGTACTTC
size: .; length: 13; J: TRBJ2-7; V: TRBV28; D: .; CDR3: CASSLINAYEQYF; DNA: TGTGCCAGCAGTTTAATCAATGCCTACGAGCAGTACTTC
size: few; length: 11; J: TRBJ2-3; V: TRBV29-1; D: .; CDR3: CSALRQDTQYF; DNA: TGCAGCGCCTTGAGGCAAGATACGCAGTATTTT
size: many; length: 15; J: TRBJ2-7; V: TRBV20-1; D: .; CDR3: CSARTGTGVSYEQYF; DNA: TGCAGTGCTAGGACCGGGACGGGCGTCTCCTACGAGCAGTACTTC